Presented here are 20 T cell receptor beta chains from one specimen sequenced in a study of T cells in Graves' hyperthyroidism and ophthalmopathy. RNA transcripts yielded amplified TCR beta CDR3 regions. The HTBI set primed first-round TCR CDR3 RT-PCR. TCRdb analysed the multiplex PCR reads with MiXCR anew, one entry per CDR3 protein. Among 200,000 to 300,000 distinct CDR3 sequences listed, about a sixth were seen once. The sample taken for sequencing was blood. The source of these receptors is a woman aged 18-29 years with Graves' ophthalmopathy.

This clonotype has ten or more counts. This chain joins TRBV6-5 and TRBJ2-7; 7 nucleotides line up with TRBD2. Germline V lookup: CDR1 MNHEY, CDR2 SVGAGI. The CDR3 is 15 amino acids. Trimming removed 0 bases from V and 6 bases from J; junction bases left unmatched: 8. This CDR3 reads CASSYSPPREGEQYF. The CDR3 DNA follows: TGTGCCAGCAGTTACTCGCCACCGAGGGAGGGCGAGCAGTACTTC.

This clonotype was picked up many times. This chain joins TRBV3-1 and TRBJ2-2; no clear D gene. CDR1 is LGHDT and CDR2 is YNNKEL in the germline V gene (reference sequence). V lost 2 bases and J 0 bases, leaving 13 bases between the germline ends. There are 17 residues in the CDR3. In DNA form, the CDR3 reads TGTGCCAGCAGCCAACACGGATACCCCGCGAACACCGGGGAGCTGTTTTTT. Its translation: CASSQHGYPANTGELFF.

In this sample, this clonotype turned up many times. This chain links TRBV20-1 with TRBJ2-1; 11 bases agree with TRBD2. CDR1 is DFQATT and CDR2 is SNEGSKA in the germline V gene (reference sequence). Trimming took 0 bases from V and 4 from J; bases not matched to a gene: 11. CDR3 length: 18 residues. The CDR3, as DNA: TGCAGTGCTAGAGATGCGGGCGGACTAGCGGGCCTTTACAATGAGCAGTTCTTC. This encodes CSARDAGGLAGLYNEQFF.

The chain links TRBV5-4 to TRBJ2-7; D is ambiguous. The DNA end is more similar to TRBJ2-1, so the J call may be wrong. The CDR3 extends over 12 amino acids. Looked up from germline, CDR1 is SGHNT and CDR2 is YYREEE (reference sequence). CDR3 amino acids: CASSSNTYEQFF. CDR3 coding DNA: TGTGCCAGCAGCTCGAATACCTACGAGCAGTTCTTC.

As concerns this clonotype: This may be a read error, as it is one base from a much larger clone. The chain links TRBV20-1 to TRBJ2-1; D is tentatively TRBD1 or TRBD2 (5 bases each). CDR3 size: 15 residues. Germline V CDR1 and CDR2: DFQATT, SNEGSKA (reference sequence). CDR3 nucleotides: TGCAGCCCCCAAGTTAGTGGGGGTCCGCTGAATGAGCAGTTCTTC. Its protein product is CSPQVSGGPLNEQFF.

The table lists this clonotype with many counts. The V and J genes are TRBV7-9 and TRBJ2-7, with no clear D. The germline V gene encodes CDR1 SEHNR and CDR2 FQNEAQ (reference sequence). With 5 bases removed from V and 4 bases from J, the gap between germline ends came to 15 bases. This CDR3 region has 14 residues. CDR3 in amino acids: CASSEALSEYEQYF. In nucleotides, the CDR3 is TGTGCCAGCAGCGAAGCCCTCTCAGAGTACGAGCAGTACTTC.

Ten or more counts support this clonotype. The CDR3: CASSLWQGETNTEAFF. The CDR3 nucleotides read TGTGCCAGCAGTTTATGGCAGGGGGAAACGAACACTGAAGCTTTCTTT. The chain combines TRBV28 with TRBJ1-1; 7 bases match TRBD1. CDR1 is MDHEN and CDR2 is SYDVKM in the germline V gene. V lost 0 bases to trimming and J lost 1 base; unmatched junction nucleotides: 5. The length of the CDR3 is 16 residues.

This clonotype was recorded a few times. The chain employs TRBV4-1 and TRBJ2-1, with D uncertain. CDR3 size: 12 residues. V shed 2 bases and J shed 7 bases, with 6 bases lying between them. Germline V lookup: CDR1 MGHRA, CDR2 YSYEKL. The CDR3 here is CASSQIGNEQFF. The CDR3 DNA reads TGCGCCAGCAGCCAAATAGGTAATGAGCAGTTCTTC.

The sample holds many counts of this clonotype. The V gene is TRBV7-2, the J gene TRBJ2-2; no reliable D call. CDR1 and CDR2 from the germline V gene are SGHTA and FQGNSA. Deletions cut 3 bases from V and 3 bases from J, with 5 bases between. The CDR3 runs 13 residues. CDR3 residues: CASSFPYTGELFF. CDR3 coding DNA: TGTGCCAGCAGCTTCCCGTACACCGGGGAGCTGTTTTTT.

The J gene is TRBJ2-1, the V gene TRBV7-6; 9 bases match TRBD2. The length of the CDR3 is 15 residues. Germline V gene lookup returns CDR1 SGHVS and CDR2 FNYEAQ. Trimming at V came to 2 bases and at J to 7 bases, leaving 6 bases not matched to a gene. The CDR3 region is CASSLSLAGQNEQFF. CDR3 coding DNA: TGTGCCAGCAGCTTAAGCCTAGCGGGGCAGAATGAGCAGTTCTTC.

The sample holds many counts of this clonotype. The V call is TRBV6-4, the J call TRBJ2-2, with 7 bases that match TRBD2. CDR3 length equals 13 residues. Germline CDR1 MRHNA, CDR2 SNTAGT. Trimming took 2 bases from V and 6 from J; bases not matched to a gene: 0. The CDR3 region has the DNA TGTGCCAGCAGTGACGGGGGGGCCGGGGAGCTGTTTTTT. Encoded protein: CASSDGGAGELFF.

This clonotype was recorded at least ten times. CDR3 sequence reads: CASRDGTTNEKLFF. CDR3 nucleotide sequence: TGTGCCAGCAGGGACGGGACTACTAATGAAAAACTGTTTTTT. J is TRBJ1-4 and V is TRBV28, with a tentative D call TRBD1 (5 bases). CDR1 MDHEN and CDR2 SYDVKM come from the germline V gene. This CDR3 spans 14 amino acids. Between the trimmed V and J ends, which lost 6 bases and 2 bases, there was a span of 10 bases.

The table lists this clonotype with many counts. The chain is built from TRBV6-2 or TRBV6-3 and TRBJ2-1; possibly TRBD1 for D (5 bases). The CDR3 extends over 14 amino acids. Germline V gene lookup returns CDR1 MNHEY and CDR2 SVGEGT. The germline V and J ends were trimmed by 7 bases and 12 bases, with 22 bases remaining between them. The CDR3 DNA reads TGTGCCAGCATAGTGGGGCCGTCCTGGTATCCGCAGTTCTTC. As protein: CASIVGPSWYPQFF.

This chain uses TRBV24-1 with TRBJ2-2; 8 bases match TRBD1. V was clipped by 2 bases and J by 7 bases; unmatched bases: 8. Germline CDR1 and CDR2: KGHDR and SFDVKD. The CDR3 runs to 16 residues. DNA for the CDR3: TGTGCCACCAGTGATTCCTCAGGGGGCGAGGGCGGGGAGCTGTTTTTT. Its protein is CATSDSSGGEGGELFF.

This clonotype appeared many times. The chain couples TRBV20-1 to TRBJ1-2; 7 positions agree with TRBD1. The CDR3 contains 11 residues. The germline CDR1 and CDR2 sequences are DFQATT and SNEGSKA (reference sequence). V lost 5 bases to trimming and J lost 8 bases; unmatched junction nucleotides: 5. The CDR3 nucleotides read TGCAGTGCTGCCCAGGGACAGGGCTACACCTTC. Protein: CSAAQGQGYTF.

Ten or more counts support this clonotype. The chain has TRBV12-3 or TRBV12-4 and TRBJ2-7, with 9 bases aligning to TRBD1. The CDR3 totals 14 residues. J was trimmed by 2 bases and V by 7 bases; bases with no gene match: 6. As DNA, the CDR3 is TGTGCCAGCACTCCACGGGACAGGGCCTACGAGCAGTACTTC. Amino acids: CASTPRDRAYEQYF.

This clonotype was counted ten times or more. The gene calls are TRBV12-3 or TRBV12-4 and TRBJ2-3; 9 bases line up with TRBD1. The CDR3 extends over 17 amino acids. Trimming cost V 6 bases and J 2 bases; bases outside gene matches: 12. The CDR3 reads CASSPSGTGLSTDTQYF. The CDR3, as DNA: TGTGCCAGCAGCCCCTCCGGGACAGGGCTATCCACAGATACGCAGTATTTT.

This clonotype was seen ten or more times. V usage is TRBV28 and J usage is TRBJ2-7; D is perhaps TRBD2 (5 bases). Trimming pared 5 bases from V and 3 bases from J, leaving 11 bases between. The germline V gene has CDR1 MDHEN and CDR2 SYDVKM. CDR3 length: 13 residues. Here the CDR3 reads CASSLRLLYEQYF. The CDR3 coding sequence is TGTGCCAGCAGTCTCCGACTACTCTACGAGCAGTACTTC.

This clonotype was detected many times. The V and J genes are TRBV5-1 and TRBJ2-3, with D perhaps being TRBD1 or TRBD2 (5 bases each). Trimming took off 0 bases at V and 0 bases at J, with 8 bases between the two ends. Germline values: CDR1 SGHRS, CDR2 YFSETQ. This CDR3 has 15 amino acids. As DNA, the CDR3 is TGCGCCAGCAGCTTGGATGGGGGTAGCACAGATACGCAGTATTTT. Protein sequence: CASSLDGGSTDTQYF.

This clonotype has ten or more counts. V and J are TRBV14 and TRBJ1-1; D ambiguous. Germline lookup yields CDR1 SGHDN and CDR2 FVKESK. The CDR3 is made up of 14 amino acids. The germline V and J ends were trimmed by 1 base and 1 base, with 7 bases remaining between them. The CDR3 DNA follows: TGTGCCAGCAGCCAAGGACACGCGAACACTGAAGCTTTCTTT. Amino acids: CASSQGHANTEAFF.